The clone carrying this T cell receptor beta chain was recorded at least ten times. Its antigen is still unknown. According to the study, genomic DNA was the template for TCR beta VDJ and CDR3 profiling. TCRdb analysed the reads with MiXCR anew, one entry per CDR3 protein. This sample yields 95,000 to 150,000 distinct CDR3 sequences, of which over 30% are seen a single time; around 2.5% belongs to the top ten. This sample was taken from a study of CD8+CD57+ T cells in acquired aplastic anemia. For the study at large: An average of approximately 3.2 ug of DNA was obtained from sorted CD4+ and CD8+ cells. Points from the study as a whole: Overlapping CD8+ CDR3 repertoires of patients and controls contained some 30 shared sequences.

Selection for sequencing was limited to patients who had shown CD8+CD57+ cell expansion by flow cytometry. CDR1 and CDR2 from the germline V gene are SGHTA and FQGTGA. This CDR3 contains 13 residues. V shed 1 base and J shed 7 bases, with 10 bases lying between them. The specimen sequenced was sorted CD4+, CD8+, or CD8+CD57+ T cells (not recorded which) from PBMCs. The sequence came from a human donor with aplastic anemia. The rearrangement uses TRBV7-3 and TRBJ2-5, with D possibly called TRBD1 or TRBD2 (6 bases each). CDR3 sequence: CASSLRGAGTQYF. The CDR3 DNA follows: TGTGCCAGCAGCTTAAGGGGGGCCGGGACCCAGTACTTC.